This T cell receptor (beta chain) appears in the sequencing data of a study of T cell responses to AZD1222 COVID-19 vaccine. TCRdb keeps only in-frame clones here, not all; method: immunoSEQ multiplex PCR. The sample has approximately 91,000 clones, roughly 90% seen once. Notes on the study in general: Spike-specific TCR repertoires showed rising breadth and depth after two AZD1222 doses.

Per germline, CDR1 MNHNS and CDR2 SASEGT. CDR3 length: 16 residues. V was pared by 4 bases and J by 0 bases, with 13 bases between. In regard to this clone: Its antigen is undetermined.

The genes are TRBV6-1 and TRBJ1-5, with a weak D call TRBD1 (5 bases). The sequenced sample was peripheral blood, obtained on day 0 of AZD1222 vaccination. The origin of this receptor is an adult in good health. The CDR3 region has the DNA TGTGCCAGCAGTGTTTGGGACGTAGATAGCAATCAGCCCCAGCATTTT. Residues: CASSVWDVDSNQPQHF.